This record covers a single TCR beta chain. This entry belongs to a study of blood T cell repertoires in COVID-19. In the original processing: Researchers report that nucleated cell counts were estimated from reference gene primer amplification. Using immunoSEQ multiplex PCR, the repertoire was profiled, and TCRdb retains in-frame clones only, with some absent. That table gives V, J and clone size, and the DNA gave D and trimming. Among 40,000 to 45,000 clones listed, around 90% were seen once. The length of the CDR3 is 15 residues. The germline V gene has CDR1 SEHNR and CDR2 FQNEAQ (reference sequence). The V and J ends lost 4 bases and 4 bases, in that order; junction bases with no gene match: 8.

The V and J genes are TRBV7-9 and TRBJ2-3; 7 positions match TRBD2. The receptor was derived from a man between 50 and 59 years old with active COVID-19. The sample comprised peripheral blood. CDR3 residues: CASSYRAGEPDTQYF. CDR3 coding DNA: TGTGCCAGCAGCTATAGGGCGGGAGAGCCAGATACGCAGTATTTT.